Given below is one TCR beta chain in context. The antigen remains unidentified. This sample was included in a study of breast tumors, draining lymph nodes, adjacent tissues. General study points: Compared with lymph nodes, tumors were less diverse; compared with nontumor tissue, more. Data fit most tumor T cells coming from lymph node, expanding in tumor. Tumor and nontumor repertoires were significantly more similar in luminal-like than in basal-like breast cancer.

TCRdb reprocessed the multiplex PCR reads with MiXCR, giving one entry per CDR3 protein. The sample contains approximately 10,000 distinct CDR3 sequences, less than 60% of which appear only once. CDR3 length equals 17 residues. Trimming removed 4 bases from V and 7 bases from J; junction bases left unmatched: 11. Per the germline V gene, CDR1 is MNHEY and CDR2 is SVGAGI. Sequenced input: breast tumor tissue. The rearrangement links TRBV6-5 to TRBJ2-3; TRBD2 matches at 13 bases. This receptor was taken from a female donor with breast cancer. Some clones in this sample may be carry-over from other donors' samples. The DNA of the CDR3 is TGTGCCAGCAGTTCACGGCCGACCGGGACTAGCGGGAATACGCAGTATTTT. It encodes CASSSRPTGTSGNTQYF.